The 24 T cell receptor beta chains presented below share a single source sample, sequenced in a study of human T cells and chemical hapten exposure. TCRdb reprocessed the RACE reads via MiXCR and lists one record per CDR3 protein. The data show approximately 89,000 distinct CDR3 sequences, roughly 10% seen once. Stated time point: patch test 2, 6 weeks after DPC sensitization. Treatment: therapeutic diphenylcyclopropenone sensitization with weekly scalp DPC. The sample in question was whole blood, obtained in connection with sensitization to the hapten diphenylcyclopropenone (DPC). These receptors were obtained from a young woman with alopecia areata. Some clones in this sample may be carry-over from other donors' samples.

The CDR3 nucleotides read TGTGCCAGCAGCTTAGAGTGGGGCACCGGGGAGCTGTTTTTT. Encoded protein: CASSLEWGTGELFF. The J gene is TRBJ2-2, the V gene TRBV11-2; D gene ambiguous. Trimming shortened V by 0 bases and J by 4 bases, and 6 bases separated the two germline ends. The CDR3 has 14 residues. Germline V CDR1 and CDR2: SGHAT, FQNNGV.

This clonotype was detected many times. The chain carries TRBV2 and TRBJ1-5; TRBD1 is a possible D gene (5 bases). The CDR3 covers 14 residues. The V gene lost 4 bases and the J gene lost 4 bases, with 11 bases spanning the gap. The V gene's germline CDR1 is SNHLY and CDR2 FYNNEI. CDR3 in amino acids: CASSGGAANQPQHF. CDR3 nucleotide sequence: TGTGCCAGCAGTGGTGGGGCAGCAAATCAGCCCCAGCATTTT.

This clonotype was seen many times. The chain carries TRBV20-1 and TRBJ2-3; D is ambiguous. Between the trimmed V and J ends, which lost 5 bases and 0 bases, there was a span of 9 bases. The CDR3 is 13 amino acids. The germline V gene has CDR1 DFQATT and CDR2 SNEGSKA (reference sequence). The CDR3 DNA is TGCAGTGCTCCCGGGCCTAGCACAGATACGCAGTATTTT. The encoded protein is CSAPGPSTDTQYF.

In its sample, this clonotype was seen many times. The genes are TRBV20-1 and TRBJ2-1; 10 bases are shared with TRBD2. The CDR3 is made up of 19 amino acids. The germline CDR1 and CDR2 sequences are DFQATT and SNEGSKA (reference sequence). V dropped 1 base and J dropped 1; count of bases not matched to a gene: 13. CDR3 region: CSARAVTSGIGRSYNEQFF. The CDR3 nucleotides are TGCAGTGCTAGAGCCGTCACTAGCGGGATTGGAAGGTCCTACAATGAGCAGTTCTTC.

In its sample, this clonotype was seen many times. This sequence joins TRBV28 and TRBJ2-7; possibly TRBD2 for D (5 bases). The CDR3 covers 15 residues. The V end was cut by 5 bases, the J end by 0 bases, with 14 bases between. CDR1 is MDHEN, CDR2 SYDVKM, per germline. The chain's CDR3 is CASSARAGFSYEQYF. For the CDR3, the DNA is TGTGCCAGCAGTGCGAGGGCGGGTTTCTCCTACGAGCAGTACTTC.

This clonotype has ten or more counts. This chain links TRBV29-1 with TRBJ2-1; D unresolved. V was pared by 5 bases and J by 7 bases, with 12 bases between. CDR3 length equals 12 residues. Per germline, CDR1 SQVTM and CDR2 ANQGSEA. This CDR3 is CSVRWASNEQFF. The CDR3 bases are TGCAGCGTTCGGTGGGCTTCGAATGAGCAGTTCTTC.

The table lists this clonotype with many counts. The genes are TRBV19 and TRBJ2-1, with 11 bases aligning to TRBD2. This CDR3 is 13 amino acids long. Trimming at V came to 8 bases and at J to 5 bases, leaving 2 bases not matched to a gene. Germline assignment: CDR1 LNHDA and CDR2 SQIVND (reference sequence). CDR3 bases: TGTGCCAGTGGGACTAGCGGAAACAATGAGCAGTTCTTC. Protein product: CASGTSGNNEQFF. The full variable domain, rest sourced from reference TRBV19 and TRBJ2-1, is DGGITQSPKYLFRKEGQNVTLSCEQNLNHDAMYWYRQDPGQGLRLIYYSQIVNDFQKGDIAEGYSVSREKKESFPLTVTSAQKNPTAFYLCASGTSGNNEQFFGPGTRLTVL.

This clonotype was observed many times. This sequence joins TRBV11-2 and TRBJ2-7; D remains unclear. This CDR3 comprises 13 residues. Germline-derived CDR1 and CDR2 are SGHAT and FQNNGV. Trimming took off 2 bases at V and 5 bases at J, with 10 bases between the two ends. Here the CDR3 DNA reads TGTGCCAGCAGCTTAATTGGGCAGAACGAGCAGTACTTC. The encoded protein is CASSLIGQNEQYF.

This clonotype was seen a few times. The rearrangement uses TRBV5-5 and TRBJ2-5; D gene unclear. Germline V gives CDR1 SGHKS, CDR2 YYEKEE (reference sequence). With 3 bases removed from V and 5 bases from J, the gap between germline ends came to 17 bases. This CDR3 is built from 15 residues. The CDR3 protein is CASSSVWVGKETQYF. DNA for the CDR3: TGTGCCAGCAGCTCCGTTTGGGTGGGTAAGGAGACCCAGTACTTC. Full variable domain (outside the CDR3, taken from reference TRBV5-5 and TRBJ2-5): DAGVTQSPTHLIKTRGQQVTLRCSPISGHKSVSWYQQVLGQGPQFIFQYYEKEERGRGNFPDRFSARQFPNYSSELNVNALLLGDSALYLCASSSVWVGKETQYFGPGTRLLVL.

The chain couples TRBV28 to TRBJ1-4; D gene ambiguous. This CDR3 has 14 amino acids. Trimming removed 8 bases from V and 7 bases from J, with 17 bases in between. Germline CDR1 MDHEN, CDR2 SYDVKM. Here the CDR3 reads CASFTTSWAEKLFF. The CDR3 DNA reads as TGTGCCAGCTTTACCACCAGCTGGGCTGAAAAACTGTTTTTT.

In its sample, this clonotype was seen many times. This chain connects TRBV20-1 to TRBJ2-1; 7 bases map to TRBD2. The CDR3 is 18 residues long. V lost 2 bases and J lost 0; bases outside the gene matches: 13. Germline CDR1 DFQATT, CDR2 SNEGSKA (reference sequence). CDR3 amino acids: CSARSEVLLAISYNEQFF. The CDR3 bases are TGCAGTGCTAGATCCGAAGTTCTACTAGCGATCTCCTACAATGAGCAGTTCTTC.

This clonotype was seen at least ten times. The chain has TRBV5-5 and TRBJ1-1; TRBD1 might be the D (5 bases). The V end was cut by 1 base, the J end by 2 bases, with 21 bases between. Germline CDR1 reads SGHKS; CDR2 reads YYEKEE (reference sequence). The CDR3 is 18 residues long. CDR3 DNA sequence: TGTGCCAGCAGCTTGAGGCGTGGGACGAGACACGATAACACTGAAGCTTTCTTT. Protein: CASSLRRGTRHDNTEAFF.

Concerning this clonotype: A much larger clone sits a single nucleotide away, making a read error possible. The chain links TRBV7-9 to TRBJ1-1; D ambiguous. The CDR3 spans 16 residues. Germline CDR1 is SEHNR and CDR2 is FQNEAQ (reference sequence). The CDR3 DNA follows: TGTGCCAGCAGCGTAATCACCGGGAGCCTGACGACTGAAACTTTCTTT. Protein product: CASSVITGSLTTETFF.

The V and J genes are TRBV9 and TRBJ2-5; tentatively, D is TRBD2 (5 bases). CDR1 is SGDLS and CDR2 is YYNGEE in the germline V gene. V lost 7 bases, J lost 3 bases, and 19 bases lay in between. The CDR3 consists of 15 residues. DNA of the CDR3: TGTGCCAGCTCGACGGAACTTCGAGGGAAAGAGACCCAGTACTTC. Translated, it gives CASSTELRGKETQYF.

Ten or more counts support this clonotype. The chain recombines TRBV28 with TRBJ1-2; 9 bases are a match to TRBD1. Unmatched junction bases numbered 10, after V lost 7 bases and J lost 7 bases. CDR3 length equals 14 residues. Germline CDR1 is MDHEN and CDR2 is SYDVKM. The CDR3, as DNA: TGTGCCAGCACCAAACAGGGGGCTAATGGTGGCTACACCTTC. Its protein is CASTKQGANGGYTF.

The rearrangement joins TRBV7-6 to TRBJ2-3; D is undetermined. The CDR3 covers 14 residues. The germline gives CDR1 SGHVS, CDR2 FNYEAQ. V was trimmed by 0 bases and J by 3 bases, leaving 7 bases between them. The CDR3 spells CASSLADGTDTQYF. In DNA form, the CDR3 reads TGTGCCAGCAGCTTAGCGGACGGAACAGATACGCAGTATTTT.

Only a few counts were recorded for this clonotype. The V call is TRBV2, the J call TRBJ2-7, with 10 positions matching TRBD1. This CDR3 spans 18 amino acids. Germline loops: CDR1 SNHLY, CDR2 FYNNEI. V gave up 6 bases and J gave up 2 bases; unmatched junction bases: 16. CDR3 sequence reads: CASSPRPGLGQGAYEQYF. The CDR3, as DNA: TGTGCCAGCAGCCCGCGACCGGGGCTTGGACAGGGGGCCTACGAGCAGTACTTC.

At least ten counts were recorded for this clonotype. The rearrangement joins TRBV10-3 to TRBJ1-2; weak D call: TRBD1 (5 bases). The CDR3 runs 16 residues. Trimming removed 6 bases from V and 2 bases from J, with 19 bases in between. Germline lookup yields CDR1 ENHRY and CDR2 SYGVKD. The CDR3 DNA sequence: TGTGCCATCAGCATAAACTCAGGGTTACAGAACTATGGCTACACCTTC. Amino acid sequence: CAISINSGLQNYGYTF.

V usage is TRBV28 and J usage is TRBJ1-2; unclear D gene. Germline CDR1 MDHEN, CDR2 SYDVKM. CDR3 length: 12 amino acids. Trimming took off 7 bases at V and 6 bases at J, with 12 bases between the two ends. CDR3 sequence: CASNVGRDGYTF. CDR3 coding DNA: TGTGCCAGCAATGTAGGGCGGGATGGCTACACCTTC.

This clonotype was observed a handful of times. The chain joins TRBV5-1 to TRBJ2-6, with D perhaps given as TRBD1 or TRBD2 (5 bases each). CDR1 and CDR2 (germline): SGHRS, YFSETQ. V was cut by 7 bases and J by 0 bases, with 17 bases left in between. This CDR3 has 17 amino acids. DNA of the CDR3: TGCGCCAGCCATCCAGCCCCAGGGAGCTCTGGGGCCAACGTCCTGACTTTC. Amino acids: CASHPAPGSSGANVLTF.

This clonotype occurred many times. The rearrangement joins TRBV29-1 to TRBJ1-2; 8 bases are a match to TRBD1. This CDR3 spans 12 amino acids. CDR1 is SQVTM and CDR2 is ANQGSEA in the germline V gene. V trimming: 3 bases; J trimming: 8 bases; junction bases outside the gene matches: 5. CDR3 nucleotide sequence: TGCAGCGTTGATCGGGACAGGCTCGGCTACACCTTC. Translating gives CSVDRDRLGYTF.

This clonotype was seen only a few times. CDR3 nucleotides: TGTGCCAGCAGTCGGGACAGGGTTAGCCAAGAGACCCAGTACTTC. It specifies CASSRDRVSQETQYF. The gene calls are TRBV12-3 or TRBV12-4 and TRBJ2-5; 9 bases agree with TRBD1. V lost 5 bases to trimming and J lost 1 base; unmatched junction nucleotides: 5. The CDR3 loop spans 15 amino acids.

V is TRBV28 and J is TRBJ2-7; 8 nucleotides align to TRBD1. Germline V lookup: CDR1 MDHEN, CDR2 SYDVKM. The CDR3 has 13 amino acids. V was clipped by 8 bases and J by 5 bases; unmatched bases: 8. The DNA for the CDR3 is TGTGCCAGCCTCGGACAGGGCTTCCACGAGCAGTACTTC. This translates into CASLGQGFHEQYF.

V is TRBV4-2 and J is TRBJ2-2; unclear D gene. This CDR3 is 13 amino acids long. V was trimmed by 0 bases and J by 4 bases, leaving 3 bases between them. Germline CDR1 is LGHNA and CDR2 is YNFKEQ. The CDR3 region is CASSQDGTGELFF. The DNA for the CDR3 is TGTGCCAGCAGCCAAGATGGCACCGGGGAGCTGTTTTTT.